The present entry profiles one T cell receptor (beta chain) with its context. This entry is derived from a study of shared T cell receptors in the human thymus. TCRdb's copy holds only in-frame clones and misses some; the assay was immunoSEQ multiplex PCR. The data contain about 660,000 clones, around 87% of them singletons. The same data also contributed to another study, on human thymus T cells.

This TCR came from a boy less than two years old with a congenital heart defect. The sequenced material came from thymocytes.

This CDR3 is CASRTGRGNTGELFF. The DNA of the CDR3 is TGTGCCAGCAGGACAGGGCGGGGGAACACCGGGGAGCTGTTTTTT. This sequence joins TRBV6-5 and TRBJ2-2, with a possible D match to TRBD1 (7 bases). The V end was cut by 6 bases, the J end by 1 base, with 12 bases between. The V gene's germline CDR1 is MNHEY and CDR2 SVGAGI. The length of the CDR3 is 15 residues.